This T cell receptor beta chain derives from a study of brain metastases from non-small cell lung cancer. Whole-study findings and limits: Fewer infiltrating T cells were found in brain metastases than primaries. In roughly 64% of brain metastases, T-cell clones were expanded compared with matched primary tumors. Brain metastases shared most TCR repertoire with primaries, with sparse T cells.

Sequencing was performed with immunoSEQ multiplex PCR; in TCRdb, only in-frame clones are kept and a portion is missing. The sample includes 350 to 500 clones, 80% to 90% of them seen just once. Germline V gene lookup returns CDR1 SGHDT and CDR2 YYEEEE. CDR3 size: 16 residues. A remark on this clone: Its antigen is unknown. Germline is not matched at one junction end, which may reflect a read error.

The chain employs TRBV5-6 and TRBJ2-5; TRBD2 aligns across 11 bases. Sequenced: tissue from a brain metastasis. This clonotype was obtained from a donor at least 40 years old with non-small cell lung cancer. The CDR3: CASSTRTSGYEEIQYF. CDR3 bases: TGTGCCAGCAGCACTAGGACTAGCGGGTACGAAGAGATCCAGTACTTC.